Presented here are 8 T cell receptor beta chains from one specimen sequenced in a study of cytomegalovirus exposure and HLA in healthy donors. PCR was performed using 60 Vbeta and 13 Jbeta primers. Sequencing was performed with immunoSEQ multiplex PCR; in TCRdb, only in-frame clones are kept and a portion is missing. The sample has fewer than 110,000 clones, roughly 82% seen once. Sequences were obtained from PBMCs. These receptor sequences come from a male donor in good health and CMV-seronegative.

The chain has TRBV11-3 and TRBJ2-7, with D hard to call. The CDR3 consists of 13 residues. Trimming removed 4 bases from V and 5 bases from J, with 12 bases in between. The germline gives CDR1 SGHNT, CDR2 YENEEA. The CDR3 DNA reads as TGTGCCAGCAGCTGTTCGAGGCCCCACGAGCAGTACTTC. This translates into CASSCSRPHEQYF.

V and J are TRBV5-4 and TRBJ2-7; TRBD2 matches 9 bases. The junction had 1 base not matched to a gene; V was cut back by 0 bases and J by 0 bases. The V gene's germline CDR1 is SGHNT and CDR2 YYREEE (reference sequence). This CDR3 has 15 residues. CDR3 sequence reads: CASSLGLAASYEQYF. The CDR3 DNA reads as TGTGCCAGCAGCTTGGGACTAGCGGCCTCCTACGAGCAGTACTTC. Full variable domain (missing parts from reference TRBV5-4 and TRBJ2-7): ETGVTQSPTHLIKTRGQQVTLRCSSQSGHNTVSWYQQALGQGPQFIFQYYREEENGRGNFPPRFSGLQFPNYSSELNVNALELDDSALYLCASSLGLAASYEQYFGPGTRLTVT.

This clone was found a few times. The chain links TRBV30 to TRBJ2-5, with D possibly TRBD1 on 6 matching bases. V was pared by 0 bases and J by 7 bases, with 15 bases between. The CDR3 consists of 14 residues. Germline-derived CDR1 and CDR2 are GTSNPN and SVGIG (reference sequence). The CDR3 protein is CAWSVPQGRVTQYF. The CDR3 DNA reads TGTGCCTGGAGTGTACCGCAGGGGCGGGTGACCCAGTACTTC.

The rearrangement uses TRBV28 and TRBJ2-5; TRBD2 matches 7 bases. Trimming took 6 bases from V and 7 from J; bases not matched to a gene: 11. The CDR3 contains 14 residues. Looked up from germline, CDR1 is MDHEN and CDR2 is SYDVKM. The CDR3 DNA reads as TGTGCCAGCAGGGGACTACAAAAACCGGGGACCCAGTACTTC. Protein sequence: CASRGLQKPGTQYF.

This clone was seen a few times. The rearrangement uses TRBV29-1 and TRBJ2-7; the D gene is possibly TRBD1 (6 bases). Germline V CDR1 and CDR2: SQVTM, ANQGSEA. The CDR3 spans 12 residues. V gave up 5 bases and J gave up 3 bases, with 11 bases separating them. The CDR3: CSVRDTSYEQYF. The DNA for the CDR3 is TGCAGCGTTCGGGACACCAGCTACGAGCAGTACTTC.

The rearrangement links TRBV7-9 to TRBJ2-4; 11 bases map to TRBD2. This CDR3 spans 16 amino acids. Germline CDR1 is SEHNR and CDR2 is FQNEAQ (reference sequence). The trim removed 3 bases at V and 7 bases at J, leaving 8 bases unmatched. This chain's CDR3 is CASSFSISGRGNIQYF. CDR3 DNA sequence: TGTGCCAGCAGCTTCTCAATTAGCGGGAGGGGGAACATTCAGTACTTC.

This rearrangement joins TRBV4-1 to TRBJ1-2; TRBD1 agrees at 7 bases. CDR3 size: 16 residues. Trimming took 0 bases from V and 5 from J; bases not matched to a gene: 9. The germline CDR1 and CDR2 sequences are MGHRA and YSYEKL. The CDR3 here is CASSQEIRDSLYGYTF. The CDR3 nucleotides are TGCGCCAGCAGCCAAGAGATCCGGGACAGCCTTTATGGCTACACCTTC.

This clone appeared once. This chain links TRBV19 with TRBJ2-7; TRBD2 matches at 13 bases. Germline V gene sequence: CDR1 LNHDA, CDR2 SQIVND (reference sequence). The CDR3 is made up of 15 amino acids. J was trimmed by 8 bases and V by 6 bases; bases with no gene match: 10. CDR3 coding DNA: TGTGCCAGTAGGACCACCGGGACTAGCGGGAATCAGCAGTACTTC. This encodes CASRTTGTSGNQQYF.